The sequence of this TCR beta chain was determined in a study of vaccination effects on CD4 cells after COVID-19. Findings of the study overall: Early timepoints after infection were absent, and convalescent patients were few in the study. Vaccine-induced clones in healthy vaccinees cross-reacted with common cold coronaviruses in only 1 of 255 cases.

Data came from immunoSEQ multiplex PCR; TCRdb stores just in-frame clones and leaves some out. The table lists 40,000 to 50,000 clones, 77% of them singletons. Of note for this clone: Its target is not known.

Viral peptide pools were used in the ViraFEST assay to expand antigen-specific CD4+ T cells, and sequencing came afterward. Isolating CD4+ T cells followed approximately 9 days of culture. Nucleocapsid antibodies were negative in the vaccine recipients, who had never had SARS-CoV-2 infection. IL-2 at 9 to 10 IU/ml and peptides at around 10 ug/ml were added to cultured PBMC, roughly 1.8 million per well. The CDR3 runs to 15 residues. The germline V gene has CDR1 MNHEY and CDR2 SMNVEV (reference sequence). V was trimmed by 5 bases and J by 5 bases, leaving 16 bases between them. The specimen comprised CD4+ T cells from PBMCs cultured with HCoV-NL63 spike peptides, sampled before COVID-19 vaccination. The TCR was taken from a human donor who received a COVID-19 vaccine. The rearrangement uses TRBV27 and TRBJ1-5; possible D gene TRBD1, 6 bases. The CDR3 protein is CASSRTVSADQPQHF. In DNA, the CDR3 is TGTGCCAGCAGTAGGACAGTCAGCGCGGATCAGCCCCAGCATTTT.